This T cell receptor (beta chain) is drawn from a study of blood T cells in healthy people across ages. The CDR3 spans 13 residues. Germline V gene data show CDR1 as GTSNPN and CDR2 as SVGIG (reference sequence). For this clonotype: The junction and the germline gene differ at one end; a read error may be behind it.

Alongside a J-beta primer mix, a sample-barcoded 5' primer served in a second PCR lasting about 7 to 11 cycles. TCRdb fed the 5' RACE reads into MiXCR, producing one record per CDR3 protein. This table has about 780,000 distinct CDR3 sequences, roughly 24% appearing once. These data also featured in a second study, about T cells of mothers and their children. Per that paper: Each mother yielded more than 8 million TCR beta CDR3 reads. Each child yielded approximately 3 million reads.

The receptor was derived from a boy aged 10-17 years in good health. Sequenced sample: blood. The rearrangement uses TRBV30 and TRBJ2-7, with D possibly being TRBD2 (5 bases). CDR3 DNA sequence: TGTGCCCGGAGTGCCGGGATCACCTACGAGCAGTACTTC. Its protein product is CARSAGITYEQYF.